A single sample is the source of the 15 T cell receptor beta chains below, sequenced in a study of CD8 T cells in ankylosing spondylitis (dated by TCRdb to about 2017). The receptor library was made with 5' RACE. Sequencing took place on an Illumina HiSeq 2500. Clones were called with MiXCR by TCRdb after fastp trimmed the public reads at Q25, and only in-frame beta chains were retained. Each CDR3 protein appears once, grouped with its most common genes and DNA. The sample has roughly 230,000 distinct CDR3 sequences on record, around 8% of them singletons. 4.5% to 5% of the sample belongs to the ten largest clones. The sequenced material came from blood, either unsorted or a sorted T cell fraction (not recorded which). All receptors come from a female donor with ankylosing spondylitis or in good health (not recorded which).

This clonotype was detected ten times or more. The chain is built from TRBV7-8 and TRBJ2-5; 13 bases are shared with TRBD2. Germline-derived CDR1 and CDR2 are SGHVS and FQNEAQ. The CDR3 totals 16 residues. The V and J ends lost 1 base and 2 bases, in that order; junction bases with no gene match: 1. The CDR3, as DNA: TGTGCCAGCAGCTTAGGACTAGCGGGAGGACAAGAGACCCAGTACTTC. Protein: CASSLGLAGGQETQYF.

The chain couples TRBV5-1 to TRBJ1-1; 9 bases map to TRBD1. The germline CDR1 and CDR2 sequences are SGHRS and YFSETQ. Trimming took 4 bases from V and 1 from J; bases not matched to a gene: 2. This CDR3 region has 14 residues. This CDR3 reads CASSMTGGNTEAFF. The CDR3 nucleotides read TGCGCCAGCAGCATGACAGGGGGGAACACTGAAGCTTTCTTT.

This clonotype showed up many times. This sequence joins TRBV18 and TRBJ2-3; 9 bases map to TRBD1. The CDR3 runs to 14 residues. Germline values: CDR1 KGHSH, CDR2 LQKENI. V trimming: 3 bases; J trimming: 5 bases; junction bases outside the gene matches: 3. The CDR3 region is CASSPGQGIDTQYF. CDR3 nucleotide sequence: TGTGCCAGCTCACCGGGACAGGGAATAGATACGCAGTATTTT.

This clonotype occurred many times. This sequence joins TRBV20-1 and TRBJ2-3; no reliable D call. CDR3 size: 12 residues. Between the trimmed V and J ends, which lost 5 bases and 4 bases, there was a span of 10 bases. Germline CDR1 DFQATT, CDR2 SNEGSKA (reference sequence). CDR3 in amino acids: CSAPLGADTQYF. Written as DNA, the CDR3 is TGCAGTGCTCCCCTAGGTGCAGATACGCAGTATTTT.

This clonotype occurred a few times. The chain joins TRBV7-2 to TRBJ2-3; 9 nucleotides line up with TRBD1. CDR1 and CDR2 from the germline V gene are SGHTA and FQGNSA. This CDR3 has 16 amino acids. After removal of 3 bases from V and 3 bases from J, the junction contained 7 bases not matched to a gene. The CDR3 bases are TGTGCCAGCAGCTTTCCCCGGGACAGGGAAACAGATACGCAGTATTTT. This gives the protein CASSFPRDRETDTQYF.

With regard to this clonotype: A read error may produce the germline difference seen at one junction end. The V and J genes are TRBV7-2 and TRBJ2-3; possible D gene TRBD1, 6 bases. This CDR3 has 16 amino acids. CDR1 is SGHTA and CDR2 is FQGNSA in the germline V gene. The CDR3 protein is CATSRIFGTSTDTQYF. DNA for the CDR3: TGTGCCACCAGCCGGATCTTCGGGACAAGCACAGATACGCAGTATTTT.

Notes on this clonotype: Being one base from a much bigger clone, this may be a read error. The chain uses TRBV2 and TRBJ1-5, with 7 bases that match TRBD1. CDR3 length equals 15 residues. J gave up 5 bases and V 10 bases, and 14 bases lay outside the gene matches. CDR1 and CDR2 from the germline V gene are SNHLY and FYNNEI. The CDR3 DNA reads TGTGCCAACAGGGCCGACCGACAGGGTTATCAGCCCCAGCATTTT. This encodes CANRADRQGYQPQHF.

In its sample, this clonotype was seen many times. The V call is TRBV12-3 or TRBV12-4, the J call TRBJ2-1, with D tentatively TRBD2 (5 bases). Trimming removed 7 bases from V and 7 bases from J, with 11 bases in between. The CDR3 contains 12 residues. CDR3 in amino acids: CASTKRRNEQFF. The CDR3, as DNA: TGTGCCAGCACCAAGAGGAGGAATGAGCAGTTCTTC.

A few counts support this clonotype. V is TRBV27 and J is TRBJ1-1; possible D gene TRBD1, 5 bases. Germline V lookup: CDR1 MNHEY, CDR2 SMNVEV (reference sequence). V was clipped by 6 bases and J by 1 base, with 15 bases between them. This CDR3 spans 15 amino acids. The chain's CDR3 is CASRNYRTRNTEAFF. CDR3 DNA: TGTGCCAGCAGAAATTACAGGACGAGGAACACTGAAGCTTTCTTT.

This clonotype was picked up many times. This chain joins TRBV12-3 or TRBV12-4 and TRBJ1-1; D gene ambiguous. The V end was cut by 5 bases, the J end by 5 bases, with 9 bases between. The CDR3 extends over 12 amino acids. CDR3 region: CASSRTATEAFF. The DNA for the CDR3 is TGTGCCAGCAGTCGGACGGCAACTGAAGCTTTCTTT.

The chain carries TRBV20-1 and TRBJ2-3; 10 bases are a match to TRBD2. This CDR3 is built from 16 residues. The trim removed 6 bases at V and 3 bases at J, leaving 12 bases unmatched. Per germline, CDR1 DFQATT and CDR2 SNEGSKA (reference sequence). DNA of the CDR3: TGCAGTGCCTGGTCGGCTAGCGGGAGCGGAACAGATACGCAGTATTTT. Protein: CSAWSASGSGTDTQYF.

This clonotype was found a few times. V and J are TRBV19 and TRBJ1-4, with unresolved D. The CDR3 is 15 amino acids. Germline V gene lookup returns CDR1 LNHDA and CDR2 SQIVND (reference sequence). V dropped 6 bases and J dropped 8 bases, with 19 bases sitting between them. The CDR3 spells CASSKVSLVEEKLFF. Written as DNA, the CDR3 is TGTGCCAGTAGCAAGGTTTCTCTCGTGGAAGAAAAACTGTTTTTT. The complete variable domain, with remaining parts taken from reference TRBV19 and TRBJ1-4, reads DGGITQSPKYLFRKEGQNVTLSCEQNLNHDAMYWYRQDPGQGLRLIYYSQIVNDFQKGDIAEGYSVSREKKESFPLTVTSAQKNPTAFYLCASSKVSLVEEKLFFGSGTQLSVL.

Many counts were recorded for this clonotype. CDR3 amino acids: CASSFTQGASPLHF. CDR3 DNA sequence: TGCGCCAGCAGCTTTACCCAGGGGGCTTCACCCCTCCACTTT. This chain connects TRBV5-1 to TRBJ1-6; 8 bases align to TRBD1. Unmatched junction bases numbered 4, after V lost 2 bases and J lost 9 bases. CDR3 size: 14 residues. Germline values: CDR1 SGHRS, CDR2 YFSETQ.

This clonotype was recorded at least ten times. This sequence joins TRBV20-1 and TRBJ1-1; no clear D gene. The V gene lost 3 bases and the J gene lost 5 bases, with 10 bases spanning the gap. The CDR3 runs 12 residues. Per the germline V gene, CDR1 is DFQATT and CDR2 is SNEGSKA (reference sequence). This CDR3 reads CSASRSGTEAFF. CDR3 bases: TGCAGTGCTAGCCGGTCGGGAACTGAAGCTTTCTTT.

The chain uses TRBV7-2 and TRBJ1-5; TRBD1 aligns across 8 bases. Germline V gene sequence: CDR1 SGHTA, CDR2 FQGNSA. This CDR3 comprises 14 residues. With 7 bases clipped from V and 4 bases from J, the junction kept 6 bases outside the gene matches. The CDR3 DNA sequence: TGTGCCAGCAACACGGGACAGGAGAATCAGCCCCAGCATTTT. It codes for CASNTGQENQPQHF.